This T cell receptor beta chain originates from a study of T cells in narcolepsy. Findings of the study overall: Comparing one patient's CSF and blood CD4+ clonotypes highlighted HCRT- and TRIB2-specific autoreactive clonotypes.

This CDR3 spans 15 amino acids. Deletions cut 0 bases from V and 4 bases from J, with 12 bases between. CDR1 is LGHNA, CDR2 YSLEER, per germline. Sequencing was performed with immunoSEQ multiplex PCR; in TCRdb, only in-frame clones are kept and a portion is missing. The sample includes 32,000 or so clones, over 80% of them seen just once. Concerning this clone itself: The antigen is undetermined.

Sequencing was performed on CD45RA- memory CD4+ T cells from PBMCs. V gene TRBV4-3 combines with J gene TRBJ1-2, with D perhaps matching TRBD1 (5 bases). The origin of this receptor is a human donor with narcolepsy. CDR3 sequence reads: CASSQDSTVGYGYTF. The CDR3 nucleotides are TGCGCCAGCAGCCAAGATTCGACAGTCGGCTATGGCTACACCTTC.